The 27 T cell receptor beta chains below come from one sample, sequenced in a study of T-cell memory formation after mild COVID-19. From the 5' RACE reads, TCRdb called clonotypes with MiXCR, one entry per CDR3 protein. The sample lists approximately 150,000 distinct CDR3 sequences; around 5.8% were seen once. Material for sequencing was PBMCs or a T cell subset sorted from them (not recorded which). Receptor source: an adult woman who had mild COVID-19 (a few samples of this study predate the infection). Cell type and time point are not known.

This clonotype was observed at least ten times. The chain has TRBV4-3 and TRBJ2-2; 12 nucleotides line up with TRBD2. Trimming cost V 4 bases and J 8 bases; bases outside gene matches: 5. Germline lookup yields CDR1 LGHNA and CDR2 YSLEER. This CDR3 comprises 15 residues. In nucleotides, the CDR3 is TGCGCCAGCAGCCGCCGACTAGCGGGAGCTGGGGAGCTGTTTTTT. It codes for CASSRRLAGAGELFF.

This clonotype has just a few counts. This chain connects TRBV3-1 to TRBJ2-7; 8 bases fit TRBD2. The V segment lost 4 bases and the J segment 6 bases; nucleotides outside the gene matches: 17. In germline, CDR1 is LGHDT, CDR2 YNNKEL (reference sequence). There are 17 residues in the CDR3. CDR3 residues: CASSPRGGAGARGEQYF. In nucleotides, the CDR3 is TGTGCCAGCAGCCCCCGAGGGGGAGCGGGGGCACGGGGCGAGCAGTACTTC.

This sequence joins TRBV12-3 or TRBV12-4 and TRBJ2-2, with 8 bases that match TRBD1. The CDR3 has 15 amino acids. V was clipped by 7 bases and J by 6 bases; unmatched bases: 10. CDR3 sequence reads: CASTPLDRDAGELFF. For the CDR3, the DNA is TGTGCCAGCACCCCCCTGGACAGGGATGCCGGGGAGCTGTTTTTT.

This clonotype was recorded many times. V gene TRBV7-2 combines with J gene TRBJ2-5; 13 bases are a match to TRBD2. Germline V gene lookup returns CDR1 SGHTA and CDR2 FQGNSA. Unmatched junction bases numbered 5, after V lost 5 bases and J lost 5 bases. This CDR3 is 15 amino acids long. The CDR3: CASSPTSGRGETQYF. The CDR3 DNA sequence: TGTGCCAGCAGCCCCACTAGCGGGAGGGGGGAGACCCAGTACTTC.

This clonotype was seen at least ten times. The chain is built from TRBV5-1 and TRBJ2-7; D is undetermined. Trimming stripped 3 bases from V and 2 bases from J, with 15 bases between. The CDR3 length is 15 residues. CDR1 and CDR2 from the germline V gene are SGHRS and YFSETQ. CDR3 DNA: TGCGCCAGCAGCTACCGGGCCGGTGAAGCCTACGAGCAGTACTTC. It encodes CASSYRAGEAYEQYF.

The genes are TRBV12-3 or TRBV12-4 and TRBJ1-1, with D possibly being TRBD1 (5 bases). This CDR3 is built from 12 residues. The ends were cut back, 6 bases at V and 6 bases at J, with 11 bases in the middle. CDR3 nucleotide sequence: TGTGCCAGCAGCCCAAGGGGTCCTGAAGCTTTCTTT. As protein: CASSPRGPEAFF.

V and J are TRBV5-6 and TRBJ1-6, with TRBD1 matching over 8 bases. The CDR3 is 16 amino acids. CDR1 SGHDT and CDR2 YYEEEE come from the germline V gene. The J segment lost 6 bases and the V segment lost 3 bases, leaving 8 bases of the junction unmatched. As DNA, the CDR3 is TGTGCCAGCAGCTCCAACTTGGACAGGGTTAATTCACCCCTCCACTTT. Its translation: CASSSNLDRVNSPLHF.

The rearrangement joins TRBV24-1 to TRBJ1-2, with 8 bases aligning to TRBD1. Germline lookup yields CDR1 KGHDR and CDR2 SFDVKD. Trimming at V came to 4 bases and at J to 8 bases, leaving 8 bases not matched to a gene. CDR3 size: 14 residues. The CDR3, as DNA: TGTGCCACCAGTGACCCGGGACAGGTCCGGGGCTACACCTTC. It codes for CATSDPGQVRGYTF.

This clonotype was found a few times. V and J are TRBV4-1 and TRBJ2-5, with D maybe TRBD2 (5 bases). This CDR3 comprises 15 residues. V shed 1 base and J shed 0 bases, with 9 bases lying between them. Per the germline V gene, CDR1 is MGHRA and CDR2 is YSYEKL. This CDR3 reads CASSQGNGNQETQYF. In DNA, the CDR3 is TGCGCCAGCAGCCAAGGGAACGGGAACCAAGAGACCCAGTACTTC.

The V gene is TRBV18, the J gene TRBJ1-4; no definite D call. The CDR3 covers 15 residues. CDR1 and CDR2 from the germline V gene are KGHSH and LQKENI. Trimming took 0 bases from V and 4 from J, leaving 9 bases between them. The CDR3 region has the DNA TGTGCCAGCTCACCACCCCAGCCTCTTAATGAAAAACTGTTTTTT. Protein product: CASSPPQPLNEKLFF.

This clonotype came up many times. The genes are TRBV29-1 and TRBJ2-7, with 11 bases aligning to TRBD2. Germline-derived CDR1 and CDR2 are SQVTM and ANQGSEA. The CDR3 is 15 amino acids. V lost 6 bases to trimming and J lost 1 base; unmatched junction nucleotides: 8. CDR3 amino acids: CSVASRLAGSYEQYF. The CDR3 DNA reads TGCAGCGTCGCCTCTCGACTAGCGGGATCCTACGAGCAGTACTTC.

This clonotype was counted a few times. The rearrangement uses TRBV7-9 and TRBJ2-1, with 9 positions matching TRBD1. The CDR3 has 15 residues. J gave up 9 bases and V 10 bases, and 16 bases lay outside the gene matches. Looked up from germline, CDR1 is SEHNR and CDR2 is FQNEAQ (reference sequence). Written as DNA, the CDR3 is TGTGCCACAAGCCGGGGACAGGGTAGTCTTATTGAGCAGTTCTTC. It specifies CATSRGQGSLIEQFF.

This clonotype was seen ten or more times. V and J are TRBV12-3 or TRBV12-4 and TRBJ2-7, with D perhaps matching TRBD1 (6 bases). CDR3 length equals 15 residues. Trimming stripped 3 bases from V and 7 bases from J, with 19 bases between. The CDR3 DNA reads as TGTGCCAGCAGTTTCCGGCAGGGGACGTGGGGGGAGCAGTACTTC. Its translation is CASSFRQGTWGEQYF.

This clonotype has ten or more counts. The chain joins TRBV5-1 to TRBJ2-1; maybe TRBD2 (6 bases). The V end was cut by 4 bases, the J end by 0 bases, with 11 bases between. CDR1 SGHRS and CDR2 YFSETQ come from the germline V gene. The CDR3 length is 15 residues. The CDR3 sequence: CASSQSSDSYNEQFF. The DNA for the CDR3 is TGCGCCAGCAGCCAGTCTAGCGACTCCTACAATGAGCAGTTCTTC.

This clonotype was seen a few times. The DNA is omitted, as the CDR3 cannot be located on it reliably, and the CDR3 follows TCRdb's listing. The V and J genes are TRBV6-4 and TRBJ2-2. Germline V gene data show CDR1 as MRHNA and CDR2 as SNTAGT. Termini included, the CDR3 measures 17 amino acids. Here the CDR3 reads CASSDDHNYDTPGSCFF.

This clonotype was counted a few times. V usage is TRBV5-1 and J usage is TRBJ2-1, with a possible D match to TRBD2 (5 bases). Germline lookup yields CDR1 SGHRS and CDR2 YFSETQ. Trimming removed 0 bases from V and 9 bases from J, with 19 bases in between. This CDR3 has 16 residues. The CDR3 DNA sequence: TGCGCCAGCAGCTTGGTCCCGGGCCTCCTAAGCGGTGAGCAGTTCTTC. Its translation: CASSLVPGLLSGEQFF.

This clonotype was seen more than once but under ten times. V and J are TRBV7-2 and TRBJ2-1; D might be TRBD2 (5 bases). This CDR3 contains 13 residues. Trimming cost V 5 bases and J 8 bases, with 13 bases left between them. The germline gives CDR1 SGHTA, CDR2 FQGNSA. The CDR3 spells CASSLSVIDEQFF. CDR3 bases: TGTGCCAGCAGCCTTAGCGTAATCGATGAGCAGTTCTTC.

The chain uses TRBV18 and TRBJ2-2, with TRBD1 matching 8 bases. The CDR3 extends over 15 amino acids. With V trimmed by 4 bases and J by 3 bases, 4 bases remained unmatched. Germline V gene data show CDR1 as KGHSH and CDR2 as LQKENI. CDR3 coding DNA: TGTGCCAGCTCACGTACAGGGGGATACACCGGGGAGCTGTTTTTT. Translation gives CASSRTGGYTGELFF.

This clonotype was counted many times. The chain's CDR3 is CASKRGSPFGNTEAFF. In DNA, the CDR3 is TGTGCCAGCAAGAGGGGAAGTCCTTTTGGGAACACTGAAGCTTTCTTT. The chain employs TRBV12-3 or TRBV12-4 and TRBJ1-1; D is possibly TRBD1 (5 bases). The V and J ends lost 7 bases and 1 base respectively, with 19 bases between them. There are 16 residues in the CDR3.

This clonotype was picked up many times. The rearrangement links TRBV20-1 to TRBJ1-3, with D hard to call. The CDR3 contains 15 residues. V gave up 2 bases and J gave up 0 bases, with 11 bases separating them. Germline lookup yields CDR1 DFQATT and CDR2 SNEGSKA (reference sequence). The CDR3 DNA reads as TGCAGTGCTAGACCGTCTTCCTACTCTGGAAACACCATATATTTT. Its protein product is CSARPSSYSGNTIYF.

This chain links TRBV12-3 or TRBV12-4 with TRBJ2-7, with 10 bases matching TRBD1. Trimming took 6 bases from V and 4 from J; bases not matched to a gene: 6. The CDR3 has 14 residues. CDR3 sequence: CASSMTGGGYEQYF. Here the CDR3 DNA reads TGTGCCAGCAGCATGACAGGGGGCGGGTACGAGCAGTACTTC.

The rearrangement links TRBV3-1 to TRBJ2-3; D gene uncertain. V gave up 4 bases and J gave up 3 bases, with 5 bases separating them. The CDR3 has 12 amino acids. Looked up from germline, CDR1 is LGHDT and CDR2 is YNNKEL (reference sequence). Here the CDR3 reads CASSLMTDTQYF. The CDR3 DNA follows: TGTGCCAGCAGCCTTATGACAGATACGCAGTATTTT.

This clonotype was recorded many times. The chain couples TRBV27 to TRBJ2-1, with D maybe TRBD2 (5 bases). The V end was cut by 2 bases, the J end by 7 bases, with 15 bases between. The germline V gene encodes CDR1 MNHEY and CDR2 SMNVEV (reference sequence). The CDR3 is 15 residues long. The CDR3 region is CASSLLPRTGNEQFF. Here the CDR3 DNA reads TGTGCCAGCAGTTTACTCCCAAGGACTGGGAATGAGCAGTTCTTC.

At least ten counts were recorded for this clonotype. The rearrangement uses TRBV20-1 and TRBJ2-2; possibly TRBD2 for D (6 bases). Trimming took 0 bases from V and 4 from J, leaving 12 bases between them. The germline CDR1 and CDR2 sequences are DFQATT and SNEGSKA (reference sequence). This CDR3 comprises 15 residues. CDR3 nucleotides: TGCAGTGCTAGAGAATCGCGGGACGTCACCGGGGAGCTGTTTTTT. Protein sequence: CSARESRDVTGELFF.

The sample holds a few counts of this clonotype. The gene calls are TRBV7-7 and TRBJ2-5; 7 bases fit TRBD2. The CDR3 length is 13 residues. Per the germline V gene, CDR1 is SSHAT and CDR2 is FNYEAQ (reference sequence). The V and J ends lost 5 bases and 7 bases, in that order; junction bases with no gene match: 7. CDR3 region: CASSPGGGLTQYF. CDR3 in DNA: TGTGCCAGCAGCCCGGGCGGGGGTTTGACCCAGTACTTC.

This clonotype was seen a handful of times. The chain recombines TRBV24-1 with TRBJ2-1; 10 bases match TRBD2. The CDR3 runs 18 residues. Per germline, CDR1 KGHDR and CDR2 SFDVKD. The trim removed 4 bases at V and 5 bases at J, leaving 13 bases unmatched. The CDR3 nucleotides read TGTGCCACCAGTGACCAGGAGACAACTAGCGGGATAAACAATGAGCAGTTCTTC. Residues: CATSDQETTSGINNEQFF.

This clonotype was seen ten or more times. CDR3 sequence (DNA): TGCAGCGTTGAAGATCGCGTCGGCTACGAGCAGTACTTC. Its protein is CSVEDRVGYEQYF. V usage is TRBV29-1 and J usage is TRBJ2-7, with unresolved D. V lost 0 bases and J 3 bases, leaving 9 bases between the germline ends. The CDR3 totals 13 residues. Germline loops: CDR1 SQVTM, CDR2 ANQGSEA.